The subject of this entry is one TCR beta chain. Its target is unknown. This record comes from a study of lymphopenia after photon versus proton radiotherapy. Whole-study results and caveats: In patients who died, overall survival fell as post-nadir TCR diversity dropped more. Under photons, naive T cells and diversity fell while effector/memory populations rose. Only patients who died were analyzed for survival; proton advantage is unproven. Post-nadir diversity loss with photons came from oligoclonal expansion, particularly CD8+ Temra cells.

Data came from immunoSEQ multiplex PCR; TCRdb stores just in-frame clones and leaves some out. This sample has around 66,000 clones, with 86% found just once. Germline-derived CDR1 and CDR2 are LNHDA and SQIVND (reference sequence). This CDR3 is 15 amino acids long. After removal of 5 bases from V and 1 base from J, the junction contained 3 bases not matched to a gene. The sequence was collected from a man between 40 and 49 years old with gastric cancer. The sample here was peripheral blood, taken from a patient treated with photon-based radiotherapy. The V and J genes are TRBV19 and TRBJ2-2; 8 nucleotides agree with TRBD1. CDR3 in DNA: TGTGCCAGTAGTCCGGGGACAGGGAACACCGGGGAGCTGTTTTTT. It translates to CASSPGTGNTGELFF.